Below, 26 T cell receptor beta chains from the same sample are listed, as sequenced in a study of identical twins. TCRdb passed the 5' RACE reads through MiXCR, listing each CDR3 protein once. The table records about 810,000 distinct CDR3 sequences, about 12% of them present only once. This sample also belongs to another study, concerning yellow fever vaccine responses in identical twins.

The specimen sequenced was PBMCs. The receptors originated from a woman younger than 30 in good health.

The V call is TRBV29-1, the J call TRBJ2-2; no definite D call. V was shortened by 8 bases and J by 3 bases, with 10 bases between the two germline ends. Looked up from germline, CDR1 is SQVTM and CDR2 is ANQGSEA. CDR3 length: 12 amino acids. In nucleotides, the CDR3 is TGCAGCTACTTTGGGGACACCGGGGAGCTGTTTTTT. Residues: CSYFGDTGELFF.

This clonotype was counted ten times or more. The rearrangement joins TRBV7-9 to TRBJ2-2; 9 bases align to TRBD1. CDR1 and CDR2 (germline): SEHNR, FQNEAQ (reference sequence). There are 15 residues in the CDR3. The ends lost 5 bases at V and 6 bases at J; junction bases unmatched: 7. This chain's CDR3 is CASSRDRGSPGELFF. For the CDR3, the DNA is TGTGCCAGCAGCCGCGACAGGGGGAGTCCCGGGGAGCTGTTTTTT.

This sequence joins TRBV29-1 and TRBJ2-7, with D unresolved. Deletions cut 4 bases from V and 6 bases from J, with 7 bases between. Germline V gives CDR1 SQVTM, CDR2 ANQGSEA. The CDR3 sequence is 10 residues long. The CDR3: CSVVTTEQYF. CDR3 in DNA: TGCAGCGTTGTAACGACCGAGCAGTACTTC.

This clonotype came up a few times. V gene TRBV11-2 combines with J gene TRBJ1-1, with TRBD1 identical over 8 bases. Germline lookup yields CDR1 SGHAT and CDR2 FQNNGV. This CDR3 comprises 19 residues. Germline trimming cut 1 base from V and 3 bases from J; bases unmatched to any gene: 16. The CDR3 sequence is CASSLVDRGVDREDTEAFF. In nucleotides, the CDR3 is TGTGCCAGCAGCTTAGTAGATCGTGGCGTGGACAGGGAGGACACTGAAGCTTTCTTT.

The chain joins TRBV27 to TRBJ2-1; D is possibly TRBD2 (7 bases). CDR3 length equals 15 residues. CDR1 is MNHEY, CDR2 SMNVEV, per germline (reference sequence). Trimming took 6 bases from V and 3 from J, leaving 15 bases between them. The CDR3 DNA reads as TGTGCCAGCAGAAGGGGGGGGGCAGGCTACAATGAGCAGTTCTTC. Encoded protein: CASRRGGAGYNEQFF.

Many counts were recorded for this clonotype. The chain recombines TRBV12-3 or TRBV12-4 with TRBJ1-2; 7 positions agree with TRBD1. The CDR3 totals 15 residues. Unmatched junction bases numbered 14, after V lost 5 bases and J lost 8 bases. CDR3 loop: CASSPLPNRGPGYTF. The CDR3 bases are TGTGCCAGCAGTCCCCTCCCTAACAGGGGACCAGGCTACACCTTC.

The rearrangement joins TRBV6-5 to TRBJ2-7; D unresolved. V lost 2 bases and J lost 3, with 17 bases in between. Per germline, CDR1 MNHEY and CDR2 SVGAGI. There are 16 residues in the CDR3. As DNA, the CDR3 is TGTGCCAGCAGTTACACAGAGATTGGGAAAGGCTACGAGCAGTACGTC. It codes for CASSYTEIGKGYEQYV.

This clonotype was seen a few times. This chain uses TRBV15 with TRBJ2-1; weak D call: TRBD2 (7 bases). Germline values: CDR1 LNHNV, CDR2 YYDKDF (reference sequence). The germline V and J ends were trimmed by 1 base and 7 bases, with 11 bases remaining between them. The CDR3 totals 14 residues. The CDR3 DNA is TGTGCCACCAGCAGAGCGGGGGGCTTGAATGAGCAGTTCTTC. It specifies CATSRAGGLNEQFF.

This clonotype was seen a handful of times. V is TRBV10-3 and J is TRBJ2-3, with TRBD2 matching over 8 bases. Germline V CDR1 and CDR2: ENHRY, SYGVKD. The CDR3 extends over 14 amino acids. With V trimmed by 7 bases and J by 0 bases, 3 bases remained unmatched. DNA for the CDR3: TGTGCCATCAAACTAGCGGAGAGCACAGATACGCAGTATTTT. Amino acid sequence: CAIKLAESTDTQYF.

At least ten counts were recorded for this clonotype. The V and J genes are TRBV24-1 and TRBJ2-3; TRBD2 matches 9 bases. With 9 bases clipped from V and 2 bases from J, the junction kept 5 bases outside the gene matches. CDR3 length equals 14 residues. From germline, CDR1 is KGHDR and CDR2 SFDVKD. In DNA, the CDR3 is TGTGCCACCGAGGGGACTAGCAACACAGATACGCAGTATTTT. Protein: CATEGTSNTDTQYF.

The chain has TRBV6-1 and TRBJ2-5, with a weak D call TRBD2 (6 bases). The CDR3 is made up of 15 amino acids. CDR1 and CDR2 from the germline V gene are MNHNS and SASEGT. V was cut by 8 bases and J by 5 bases, with 21 bases left in between. The CDR3 reads CASYSGWGGEETQYF. The CDR3 DNA reads as TGTGCCAGCTATTCGGGTTGGGGCGGGGAGGAGACCCAGTACTTC.

The chain couples TRBV6-1 to TRBJ2-1, with 8 positions matching TRBD2. The junction had 14 bases not matched to a gene; V was cut back by 7 bases and J by 6 bases. Per germline, CDR1 MNHNS and CDR2 SASEGT. The CDR3 sequence is 16 residues long. CDR3 nucleotides: TGTGCCAGCATGCAGATTGGCGGGAGGCCTGGCAATGAGCAGTTCTTC. Its protein is CASMQIGGRPGNEQFF.

In its sample, this clonotype was seen a few times. The chain joins TRBV7-9 to TRBJ1-2; tentative D call: TRBD1 (5 bases). The V end lost 8 bases, the J end lost 8 bases, and 24 bases lay between the germline ends. Germline CDR1 SEHNR, CDR2 FQNEAQ (reference sequence). The CDR3 contains 15 residues. The chain's CDR3 is CASQFSGTPSGGYTF. For the CDR3, the DNA is TGTGCCAGCCAATTTTCCGGGACCCCTTCTGGGGGCTACACCTTC. Supplemented by reference TRBV7-9 and TRBJ1-2, the full variable domain reads DTGVSQNPRHKITKRGQNVTFRCDPISEHNRLYWYRQTLGQGPEFLTYFQNEAQLEKSRLLSDRFSAERPKGSFSTLEIQRTEQGDSAMYLCASQFSGTPSGGYTFGSGTRLTVV.

V is TRBV12-3 or TRBV12-4 and J is TRBJ2-1; TRBD2 matches 9 bases. The CDR3 runs 17 residues. Trimming removed 4 bases from V and 8 bases from J; junction bases left unmatched: 15. Here the CDR3 DNA reads TGTGCCAGCAGTTCCCCCCGGGGGGCGGGGGGGACGGATGAGCAGTTCTTC. Residues: CASSSPRGAGGTDEQFF.

The V and J genes are TRBV5-1 and TRBJ2-5, with TRBD1 matching 10 bases. Looked up from germline, CDR1 is SGHRS and CDR2 is YFSETQ. The CDR3 runs to 15 residues. Trimming at V came to 4 bases and at J to 4 bases, leaving 7 bases not matched to a gene. CDR3 bases: TGCGCCAGCAGCCTCCAGGACAGGGGGTTAGAGACCCAGTACTTC. It yields the protein CASSLQDRGLETQYF.

This clonotype appeared a few times. CDR3 protein: CAISDSQGAGEKLFF. CDR3 DNA: TGTGCCATCAGTGACTCACAGGGGGCGGGTGAAAAACTGTTTTTT. V is TRBV10-3 and J is TRBJ1-4; 9 bases match TRBD1. Germline V lookup: CDR1 ENHRY, CDR2 SYGVKD. V shed 3 bases, J shed 7 bases, and the junction held 6 bases outside the gene matches. The CDR3 length is 15 residues.

The gene calls are TRBV12-5 and TRBJ2-7; TRBD1 matches 10 bases. Germline CDR1 LGHNT, CDR2 FRNRAP. The CDR3 sequence is 16 residues long. V shed 2 bases, J shed 5 bases, and the junction held 9 bases outside the gene matches. The CDR3 loop is CASGLQPGQGRHEQYF. The CDR3 DNA sequence: TGTGCTAGTGGTTTGCAACCGGGACAGGGGAGACACGAGCAGTACTTC.

The chain links TRBV12-3 or TRBV12-4 to TRBJ2-1; 10 bases fit TRBD2. The V gene end was trimmed by 5 bases and the J gene end by 9 bases; junction bases not matched to a gene: 10. The CDR3 is made up of 15 amino acids. As DNA, the CDR3 is TGTGCCAGCAGTCTCCTGAGCGGGGGGGCGGGTGAGCAGTTCTTC. Its protein is CASSLLSGGAGEQFF.

This clonotype was detected many times. The rearrangement joins TRBV7-7 to TRBJ2-1; 7 bases line up with TRBD2. The CDR3 totals 15 residues. V dropped 0 bases and J dropped 4; count of bases not matched to a gene: 3. Germline V lookup: CDR1 SSHAT, CDR2 FNYEAQ (reference sequence). CDR3 sequence reads: CASSLAASGYNEQFF. CDR3 sequence (DNA): TGTGCCAGCAGCTTAGCGGCTAGCGGTTACAATGAGCAGTTCTTC.

This sequence joins TRBV5-5 and TRBJ2-5, with 15 bases matching TRBD2. V lost 4 bases and J lost 5; bases outside the gene matches: 12. The CDR3 runs 18 residues. Germline V gene sequence: CDR1 SGHKS, CDR2 YYEKEE (reference sequence). The CDR3 nucleotides read TGTGCCAGCAGCACCGGGACTAGCGGGGGGTCGAGGGGGGAGACCCAGTACTTC. Its translation: CASSTGTSGGSRGETQYF.

This clonotype was recorded at least ten times. This chain connects TRBV15 to TRBJ2-1; no clear D gene. The germline V gene has CDR1 LNHNV and CDR2 YYDKDF (reference sequence). V was pared by 3 bases and J by 3 bases, with 0 bases between. The CDR3 covers 11 residues. CDR3 nucleotide sequence: TGTGCCACCAGCAGCTACAATGAGCAGTTCTTC. This sequence encodes CATSSYNEQFF.

The genes are TRBV28 and TRBJ1-2, with TRBD1 matching 8 bases. This CDR3 spans 15 amino acids. Germline assignment: CDR1 MDHEN and CDR2 SYDVKM. Losses at the gene ends were 5 bases for V and 0 bases for J; bases not matched to a gene: 5. The CDR3 DNA sequence: TGTGCCAGCAGTCCAGGGGACAGGCCTAACTATGGCTACACCTTC. This sequence encodes CASSPGDRPNYGYTF.

V and J are TRBV2 and TRBJ1-1; D remains unclear. This CDR3 comprises 13 residues. CDR1 and CDR2 from the germline V gene are SNHLY and FYNNEI. Trimming shortened V by 3 bases and J by 5 bases, and 10 bases separated the two germline ends. The CDR3 loop reads CASSEGFGTEAFF. The CDR3 DNA follows: TGTGCCAGCAGTGAGGGCTTCGGGACTGAAGCTTTCTTT.

This clonotype was picked up many times. The V call is TRBV5-1, the J call TRBJ1-5; 7 positions agree with TRBD1. This CDR3 spans 17 amino acids. Germline values: CDR1 SGHRS, CDR2 YFSETQ. With V trimmed by 4 bases and J by 2 bases, 12 bases remained unmatched. This chain's CDR3 is CASSRRDSSFGNQPQHF. CDR3 DNA: TGCGCCAGCAGCCGGCGGGACAGCAGCTTTGGCAATCAGCCCCAGCATTTT.

This clonotype was observed at least ten times. The V and J genes are TRBV20-1 and TRBJ2-7; 7 positions match TRBD1. Germline assignment: CDR1 DFQATT and CDR2 SNEGSKA (reference sequence). The CDR3 totals 11 residues. V shed 1 base, J shed 10 bases, and the junction held 4 bases outside the gene matches. CDR3 sequence: CSARVDRVQYF. The CDR3 DNA sequence: TGCAGTGCTAGAGTAGACAGGGTCCAGTACTTC.

This clonotype was observed a handful of times. The CDR3 spells CASSGPIAGGSYNEQFF. The CDR3 coding sequence is TGTGCCAGCAGTGGCCCAATAGCGGGAGGCTCTTACAATGAGCAGTTCTTC. This chain joins TRBV2 and TRBJ2-1, with TRBD2 identical over 10 bases. This CDR3 is 17 amino acids long. Germline V gene sequence: CDR1 SNHLY, CDR2 FYNNEI. J lost 4 bases, V lost 4 bases, and 10 bases had no gene match.